This passage covers 29 T cell receptor beta chains from one sample sequenced in a study of CXCR3-negative and CXCR3-positive naive CD8 T cells. Study-level results: Higher TRB CDR3 hydrophobicity marked CXCR3-positive naive cells relative to CXCR3-negative naive cells.

Libraries of TRB cDNA were made by 5' RACE and carried UMIs. TCRdb re-called the 5' RACE reads, yielding one record per CDR3 amino acid sequence without DNA. The sample table includes over 4,500 distinct CDR3 sequences. Antigens of these TCRs are unknown. Material for sequencing was naive CXCR3+ CD8+ T cells from blood. Specified subset: CD45RO-CCR7+CD27+CD95- naive CD8+ T cells expressing CXCR3 (TNR3+). All receptors derive from a human donor in good health. Some clones in this sample may be carry-over from other donors' samples.

Considering frequency, this clonotype is medium-sized. The genes are TRBV4-1 and TRBJ1-1; TCRdb's D call, TRBD1, is unchecked because there is no DNA. The CDR3 has 14 residues. Looked up from germline, CDR1 is MGHRA and CDR2 is YSYEKL. CDR3 sequence: CASSQRQGNTEAFF.

This clonotype is labeled medium-sized based on frequency. This chain joins TRBV28 and TRBJ2-1. The CDR3 covers 12 residues. CDR1 and CDR2 (germline): MDHEN, SYDVKM. The CDR3 here is CASSLMGWEQFF.

The chain joins TRBV20-1 to TRBJ2-7; TCRdb names TRBD1, which stays unverified in the absence of DNA. The CDR3 spans 12 residues. CDR1 DFQATT and CDR2 SNEGSKA come from the germline V gene (reference sequence). CDR3 loop: CSARGARYEQYF.

The chain employs TRBV6-1 and TRBJ1-1. CDR1 is MNHNS and CDR2 is SASEGT in the germline V gene. The CDR3 spans 15 residues. The CDR3 sequence: CASSDTVAGNTEAFF.

Judged by frequency, this clonotype is medium-sized. The chain uses TRBV21-1 and TRBJ2-7; TCRdb's assignment of TRBD1 cannot be checked, as there is no DNA. TRBV21-1 counts as a pseudogene. The CDR3 covers 12 residues. CDR3 amino acids: CASTGSSGEQYF.

V and J are TRBV29-1 and TRBJ2-5; TCRdb outputs TRBD1, but without DNA this stays unchecked. Germline V lookup: CDR1 SQVTM, CDR2 ANQGSEA. The CDR3 is made up of 12 amino acids. The CDR3 sequence is CSGQGVGETQYF.

This clonotype registers medium-sized (0.01 to 0.1%) by frequency. The chain recombines TRBV13 with TRBJ2-7; TCRdb's D call of TRBD1 is untestable without DNA. The CDR3 covers 15 residues. The germline CDR1 and CDR2 sequences are PRHDT and FYEKMQ (reference sequence). CDR3 loop: CASSGRDRVSYEQYF.

By frequency, this clonotype registers medium-sized. The chain joins TRBV25-1 to TRBJ2-7; the TCRdb call, TRBD1, lacks DNA for checking. Germline assignment: CDR1 MGHDK and CDR2 SYGVNS. The CDR3 is 15 amino acids. The CDR3 sequence is CASSRDSLRRDEQYF.

The chain couples TRBV6-2 or TRBV6-3 to TRBJ2-7; TCRdb designates TRBD2, a call that cannot be tested without DNA. Germline V CDR1 and CDR2: MNHEY, SVGEGT. This CDR3 is 13 amino acids long. The CDR3 here is CASGTGDEYEQYF.

The chain is built from TRBV3-1 and TRBJ2-5; checking the TCRdb D call of TRBD1 is not possible without DNA. The CDR3 has 14 residues. Per germline, CDR1 LGHDT and CDR2 YNNKEL (reference sequence). The CDR3 loop is CASIGDRVGKTQYF.

The V and J genes are TRBV6-2 or TRBV6-3 and TRBJ2-5; the D call from TCRdb, TRBD2, cannot be confirmed without DNA. The CDR3 contains 18 residues. CDR1 MNHEY and CDR2 SVGEGT come from the germline V gene. CDR3 sequence: CASTHGTSGRLLAETQYF.

This clonotype is labeled medium-sized based on frequency. The rearrangement joins TRBV7-6 to TRBJ2-5; the TCRdb D gene call, TRBD2, has no DNA to confirm it. The germline CDR1 and CDR2 sequences are SGHVS and FNYEAQ. The CDR3 length is 16 residues. The CDR3 here is CASSLSTSGAQETQYF.

V usage is TRBV2 and J usage is TRBJ2-1; absent DNA, TCRdb's TRBD1 call cannot be checked. Germline V lookup: CDR1 SNHLY, CDR2 FYNNEI. This CDR3 has 15 amino acids. CDR3 sequence: CASSIYPGQYNEQFF.

This chain connects TRBV30 to TRBJ2-7. The CDR3 spans 13 residues. Germline V CDR1 and CDR2: GTSNPN, SVGIG (reference sequence). The CDR3 sequence is CAWSPDGPYEQYF.

The rearrangement links TRBV29-1 to TRBJ1-1; TCRdb's D call of TRBD1 is untestable without DNA. The CDR3 consists of 14 residues. Germline CDR1 is SQVTM and CDR2 is ANQGSEA. This CDR3 is CSVRGQEMNTEAFF.

This clonotype is medium-sized by frequency. The chain carries TRBV2 and TRBJ2-7; there is no DNA to check the TCRdb D call of TRBD1. The CDR3 is 14 amino acids. Germline lookup yields CDR1 SNHLY and CDR2 FYNNEI. CDR3 in amino acids: CASKGDRGYYEQYF. The full variable domain, with the rest looked up from reference TRBV2 and TRBJ2-7, is EPEVTQTPSHQVTQMGQEVILRCVPISNHLYFYWYRQILGQKVEFLVSFYNNEISEKSEIFDDQFSVERPDGSNFTLKIRSTKLEDSAMYFCASKGDRGYYEQYFGPGTRLTVT.

The chain has TRBV2 and TRBJ2-1. The CDR3 covers 12 residues. CDR1 is SNHLY, CDR2 FYNNEI, per germline. The CDR3 region is CASLRYLNEQFF.

The genes are TRBV27 and TRBJ2-7; checking the TCRdb D call of TRBD1 is not possible without DNA. Germline V gene data show CDR1 as MNHEY and CDR2 as SMNVEV (reference sequence). The CDR3 spans 14 residues. The CDR3 loop is CASSLIQGPYEQYF.

Its frequency marks this clonotype as medium-sized. The rearrangement links TRBV2 to TRBJ2-5; there is no DNA to check the TCRdb D call of TRBD1. The germline V gene has CDR1 SNHLY and CDR2 FYNNEI. CDR3 length equals 14 residues. The CDR3 sequence is CASSETGGRETQYF.

This clonotype ranks as medium-sized in terms of frequency. The rearrangement joins TRBV7-9 to TRBJ2-1; the TCRdb call, TRBD2, lacks DNA for checking. The length of the CDR3 is 16 residues. Germline V gene data show CDR1 as SEHNR and CDR2 as FQNEAQ (reference sequence). The CDR3 spells CASSLAGTSRYNEQFF. Looking up the rest from reference TRBV7-9 and TRBJ2-1 gives the full variable domain: DTGVSQNPRHKITKRGQNVTFRCDPISEHNRLYWYRQTLGQGPEFLTYFQNEAQLEKSRLLSDRFSAERPKGSFSTLEIQRTEQGDSAMYLCASSLAGTSRYNEQFFGPGTRLTVL.

The rearrangement uses TRBV4-3 and TRBJ2-3. Germline values: CDR1 LGHNA, CDR2 YSLEER. CDR3 size: 12 residues. CDR3 region: CASSQDVDTQYF.

The chain is built from TRBV6-6 and TRBJ1-5; TCRdb calls TRBD1, which cannot be checked without DNA. This CDR3 region has 15 residues. Germline loops: CDR1 MNHNY, CDR2 SVGAGI (reference sequence). The CDR3: CASSQTPLGDQPQHF.

In terms of frequency, this clonotype is medium-sized. CDR3 region: CASSLGPAGIYNEQFF. This sequence joins TRBV5-6 and TRBJ2-1; without DNA, the TCRdb call of TRBD2 cannot be checked. The CDR3 runs to 16 residues. CDR1 is SGHDT and CDR2 is YYEEEE in the germline V gene.

In terms of frequency, this clonotype is medium-sized. J is TRBJ2-7 and V is TRBV14. Per the germline V gene, CDR1 is SGHDN and CDR2 is FVKESK. CDR3 length equals 12 residues. CDR3 region: CASSGGVYEQYF.

Judged by frequency, this clonotype is medium-sized. V is TRBV28 and J is TRBJ2-1. Germline CDR1 and CDR2: MDHEN and SYDVKM. The CDR3 runs 13 residues. The CDR3 here is CASSLSGANEQFF.

Frequency places this clonotype as medium-sized. V gene TRBV18 combines with J gene TRBJ2-7; TCRdb indicates TRBD1, and absent DNA this call remains unverified. Germline V gene lookup returns CDR1 KGHSH and CDR2 LQKENI. CDR3 size: 18 residues. CDR3 protein: CASSAGTGAPSGVYEQYF.

This chain connects TRBV9 to TRBJ1-2; TCRdb indicates TRBD1, and absent DNA this call remains unverified. Germline V lookup: CDR1 SGDLS, CDR2 YYNGEE. The CDR3 is 14 amino acids. CDR3 amino acids: CASGSGGADPGYTF. Together with reference TRBV9 and TRBJ1-2, the CDR3 gives the full variable domain: DSGVTQTPKHLITATGQRVTLRCSPRSGDLSVYWYQQSLDQGLQFLIQYYNGEERAKGNILERFSAQQFPDLHSELNLSSLELGDSALYFCASGSGGADPGYTFGSGTRLTVV.

CDR3 sequence: CSVEPTRQGRYNEQFF. The chain joins TRBV29-1 to TRBJ2-1; the TCRdb call, TRBD1, lacks DNA for checking. This CDR3 is built from 16 residues. From germline, CDR1 is SQVTM and CDR2 ANQGSEA.

This chain connects TRBV12-3 or TRBV12-4 to TRBJ2-1; with no DNA, the TCRdb D assignment of TRBD1 cannot be verified. The CDR3 is 16 residues long. The CDR3: CAIPLTGTSSYNEQFF.